This T cell receptor (beta chain) was sequenced for a study of T-cell reconstitution after alpha-beta-depleted transplantation in children. In germline, CDR1 is LGHNA, CDR2 YNFKEQ. The CDR3 is 15 residues long. V trimming: 2 bases; J trimming: 0 bases; junction bases outside the gene matches: 4. Preparation of the TCRbeta library involved a method that used unique molecular identifiers. TCRdb recomputed calls from the PCR reads with MiXCR, one row per CDR3 protein. The sample includes about 980,000 distinct CDR3 sequences, about 29% seen only once; the top ten take around 30%. The input for sequencing was PBMCs, mostly from graft donor cells, taken 360 days after TCRalphabeta/CD19-depleted stem cell transplant. The genes are TRBV4-2 and TRBJ2-7; 7 bases map to TRBD2. This clonotype originated in a boy younger than two who had a stem cell transplant for SCID, so the T cells may come from the graft donor. CDR3: CASSQPSGVSYEQYF. CDR3 bases: TGTGCCAGCAGCCAACCTAGCGGCGTCTCCTACGAGCAGTACTTC.